This T cell receptor beta chain was recovered during a study of OX40 agonist ivuxolimab in advanced cancers. TCRdb keeps only in-frame clones here, not all; method: immunoSEQ multiplex PCR. The data hold some 81,000 clones, with about four fifths observed a single time. V was clipped by 7 bases and J by 9 bases, with 22 bases between them. The germline V gene has CDR1 MNHNY and CDR2 SVGAGI (reference sequence). The CDR3 spans 15 residues. This TCR derives from an adult with an advanced solid tumor such as melanoma, head and neck, liver or kidney cancer. The chain links TRBV6-6 to TRBJ1-3; tentative D call: TRBD1 (6 bases). Sample: CD4+ or CD8+ T cells sorted from blood, taken in a trial of the OX40 agonist ivuxolimab. CDR3 coding DNA: TGTGCCAGCACCCCCGGACAGACCATTCGACCCACCATATATTTT. Protein sequence: CASTPGQTIRPTIYF.